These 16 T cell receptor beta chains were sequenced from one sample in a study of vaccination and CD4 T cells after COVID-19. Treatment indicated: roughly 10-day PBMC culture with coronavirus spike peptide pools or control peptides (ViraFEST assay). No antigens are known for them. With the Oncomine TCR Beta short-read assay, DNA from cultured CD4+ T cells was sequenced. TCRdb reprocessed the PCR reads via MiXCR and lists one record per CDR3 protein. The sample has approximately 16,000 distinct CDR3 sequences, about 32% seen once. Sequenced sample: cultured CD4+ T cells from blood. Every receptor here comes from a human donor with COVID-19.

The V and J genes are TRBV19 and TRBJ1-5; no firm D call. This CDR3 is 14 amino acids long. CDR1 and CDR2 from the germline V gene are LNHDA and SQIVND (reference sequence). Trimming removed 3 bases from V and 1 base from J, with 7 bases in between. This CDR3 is CASSILGSNQPQHF. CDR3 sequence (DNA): TGTGCCAGTAGTATCTTAGGGAGCAATCAGCCCCAGCATTTT.

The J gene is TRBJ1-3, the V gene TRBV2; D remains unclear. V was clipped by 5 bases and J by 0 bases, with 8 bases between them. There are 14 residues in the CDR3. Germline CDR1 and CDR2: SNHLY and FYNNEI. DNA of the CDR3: TGTGCCAGCAGTACACTTTACTCTGGAAACACCATATATTTT. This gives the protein CASSTLYSGNTIYF. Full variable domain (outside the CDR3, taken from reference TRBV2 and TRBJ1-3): EPEVTQTPSHQVTQMGQEVILRCVPISNHLYFYWYRQILGQKVEFLVSFYNNEISEKSEIFDDQFSVERPDGSNFTLKIRSTKLEDSAMYFCASSTLYSGNTIYFGEGSWLTVV.

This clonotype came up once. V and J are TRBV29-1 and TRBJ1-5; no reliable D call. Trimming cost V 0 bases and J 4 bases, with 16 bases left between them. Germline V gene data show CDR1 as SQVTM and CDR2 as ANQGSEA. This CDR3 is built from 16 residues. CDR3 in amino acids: CSVEEGKNCKNQPQHF. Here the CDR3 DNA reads TGCAGCGTTGAAGAAGGGAAGAATTGCAAAAATCAGCCCCAGCATTTT. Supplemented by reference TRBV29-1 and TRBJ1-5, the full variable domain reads SAVISQKPSRDICQRGTSLTIQCQVDSQVTMMFWYRQQPGQSLTLIATANQGSEATYESGFVIDKFPISRPNLTFSTLTVSNMSPEDSSIYLCSVEEGKNCKNQPQHFGDGTRLSIL.

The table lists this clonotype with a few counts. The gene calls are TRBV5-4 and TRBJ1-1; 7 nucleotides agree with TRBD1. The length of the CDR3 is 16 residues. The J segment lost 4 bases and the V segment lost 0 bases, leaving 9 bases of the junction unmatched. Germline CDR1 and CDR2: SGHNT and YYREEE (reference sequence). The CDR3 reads CASSLAGGRGFTEAFF. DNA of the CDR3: TGTGCCAGCAGCTTGGCCGGAGGCAGGGGGTTCACTGAAGCTTTCTTT.

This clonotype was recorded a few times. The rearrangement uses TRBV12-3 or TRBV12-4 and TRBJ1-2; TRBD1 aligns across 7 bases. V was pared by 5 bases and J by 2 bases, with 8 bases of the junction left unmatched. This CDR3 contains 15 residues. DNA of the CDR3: TGTGCCAGCAGTGTGGCCGGGACAGCGAACTATGGCTACACCTTC. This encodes CASSVAGTANYGYTF.

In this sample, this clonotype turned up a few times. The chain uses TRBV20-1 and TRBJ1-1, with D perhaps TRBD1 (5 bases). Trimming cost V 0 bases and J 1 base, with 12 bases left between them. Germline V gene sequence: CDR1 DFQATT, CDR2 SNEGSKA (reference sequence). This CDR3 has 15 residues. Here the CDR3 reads CSAREASRANTEAFF. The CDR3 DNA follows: TGCAGTGCTAGAGAGGCCTCCAGGGCGAACACTGAAGCTTTCTTT.

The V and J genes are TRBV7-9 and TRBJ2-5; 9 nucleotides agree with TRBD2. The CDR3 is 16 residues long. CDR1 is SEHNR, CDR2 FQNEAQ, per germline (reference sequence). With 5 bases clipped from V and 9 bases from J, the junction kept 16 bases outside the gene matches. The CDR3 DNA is TGTGCCAGCAGCCTGAGACTAGCGGAAACGTCGAGACCCCAGTACTTC. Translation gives CASSLRLAETSRPQYF.

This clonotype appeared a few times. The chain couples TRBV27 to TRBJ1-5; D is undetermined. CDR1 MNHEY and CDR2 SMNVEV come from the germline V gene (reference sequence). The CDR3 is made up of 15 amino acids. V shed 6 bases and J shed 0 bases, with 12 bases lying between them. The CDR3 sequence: CASRPSGLSNQPQHF. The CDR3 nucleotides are TGTGCCAGCAGGCCATCTGGCCTTAGCAATCAGCCCCAGCATTTT.

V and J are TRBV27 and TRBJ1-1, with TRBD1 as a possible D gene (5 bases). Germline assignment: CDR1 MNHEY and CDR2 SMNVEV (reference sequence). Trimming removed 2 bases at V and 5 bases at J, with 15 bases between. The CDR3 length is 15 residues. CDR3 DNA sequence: TGTGCCAGCAGTTTAAGAGGACGGCGGGGGACTGAAGCTTTCTTT. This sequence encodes CASSLRGRRGTEAFF.

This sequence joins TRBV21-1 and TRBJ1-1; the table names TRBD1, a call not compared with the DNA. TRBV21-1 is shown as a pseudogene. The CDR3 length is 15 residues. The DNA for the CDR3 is TGTGCCAGCAGCAAAGGGGGACCAACGAACACTGAAGCTTTCTTT. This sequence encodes CASSKGGPTNTEAFF.

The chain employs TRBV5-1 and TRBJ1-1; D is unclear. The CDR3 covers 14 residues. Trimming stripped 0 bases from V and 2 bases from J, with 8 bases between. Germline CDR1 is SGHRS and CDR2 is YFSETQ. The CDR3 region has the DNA TGCGCCAGCAGCTTGGCACAGACCAACACTGAAGCTTTCTTT. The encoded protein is CASSLAQTNTEAFF. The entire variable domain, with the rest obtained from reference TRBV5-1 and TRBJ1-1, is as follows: KAGVTQTPRYLIKTRGQQVTLSCSPISGHRSVSWYQQTPGQGLQFLFEYFSETQRNKGNFPGRFSGRQFSNSRSEMNVSTLELGDSALYLCASSLAQTNTEAFFGQGTRLTVV.

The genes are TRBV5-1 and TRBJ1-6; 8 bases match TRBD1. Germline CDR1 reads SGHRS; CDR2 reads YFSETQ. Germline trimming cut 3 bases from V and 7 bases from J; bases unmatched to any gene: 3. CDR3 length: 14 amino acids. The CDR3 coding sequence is TGCGCCAGCAGCTCACAGGGGGGAAATTCACCCCTCCACTTT. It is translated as CASSSQGGNSPLHF.

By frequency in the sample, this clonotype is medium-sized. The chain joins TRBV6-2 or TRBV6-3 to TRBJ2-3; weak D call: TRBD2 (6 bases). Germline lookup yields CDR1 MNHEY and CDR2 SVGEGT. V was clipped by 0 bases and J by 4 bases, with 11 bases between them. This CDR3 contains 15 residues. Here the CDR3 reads CASSYSAGLSDTQYF. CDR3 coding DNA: TGTGCCAGCAGTTACTCGGCGGGGCTCTCAGATACGCAGTATTTT.

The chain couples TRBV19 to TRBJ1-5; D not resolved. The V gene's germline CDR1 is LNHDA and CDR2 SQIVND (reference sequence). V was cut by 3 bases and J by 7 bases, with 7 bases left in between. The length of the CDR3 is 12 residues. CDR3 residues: CASSITRQPQHF. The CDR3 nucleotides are TGTGCCAGTAGTATTACTAGGCAGCCCCAGCATTTT. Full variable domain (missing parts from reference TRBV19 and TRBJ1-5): DGGITQSPKYLFRKEGQNVTLSCEQNLNHDAMYWYRQDPGQGLRLIYYSQIVNDFQKGDIAEGYSVSREKKESFPLTVTSAQKNPTAFYLCASSITRQPQHFGDGTRLSIL.

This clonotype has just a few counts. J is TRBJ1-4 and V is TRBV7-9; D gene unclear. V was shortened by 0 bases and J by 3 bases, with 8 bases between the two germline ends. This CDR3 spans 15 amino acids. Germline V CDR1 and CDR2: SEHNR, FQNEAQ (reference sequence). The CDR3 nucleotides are TGTGCCAGCAGCTTAGCGAACGGGGCTAATGAAAAACTGTTTTTT. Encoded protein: CASSLANGANEKLFF.

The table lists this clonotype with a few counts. CDR3 sequence: CSARELGTGGSNQPQHF. The CDR3 DNA reads as TGCAGTGCTAGAGAGTTGGGGACAGGGGGAAGCAATCAGCCCCAGCATTTT. The V and J genes are TRBV20-1 and TRBJ1-5, with 11 bases identical to TRBD1. CDR3 size: 17 residues. The V gene end was trimmed by 0 bases and the J gene end by 1 base; junction bases not matched to a gene: 5. Germline CDR1 DFQATT, CDR2 SNEGSKA (reference sequence).